This T cell receptor beta chain appears in the sequencing data of a study of blood T cell repertoires in COVID-19. Study-wide context: Whether acute or convalescent, the COVID-19 samples came from the United States, Italy and Spain. PBMCs, B-cell-depleted T cells, or T cells were the source of the cDNA or gDNA that made up the material.

V was pared by 4 bases and J by 3 bases, with 15 bases between. The CDR3 is made up of 15 amino acids. Germline V gene lookup returns CDR1 MNHNY and CDR2 SVGAGI (reference sequence). As processed by the authors: Amplification with reference gene primers provided the estimates of nucleated cell counts. TCRdb's copy holds only in-frame clones and misses some; the assay was immunoSEQ multiplex PCR. Clone size and the V and J calls come from that table; the DNA yielded D and trimming. The repertoire includes hundreds of thousands of clones, roughly 88% of them detected once, and roughly 4.1% sits in the top ten.

The sample taken for sequencing was peripheral blood. The rearrangement links TRBV6-6 to TRBJ1-1, with D unresolved. This clonotype was obtained from a woman in her forties or fifties with active or convalescent COVID-19. CDR3 DNA: TGTGCCAGCAGTTCCGACCTAGAGAGAGACACTGAAGCTTTCTTT. Translating it yields CASSSDLERDTEAFF.